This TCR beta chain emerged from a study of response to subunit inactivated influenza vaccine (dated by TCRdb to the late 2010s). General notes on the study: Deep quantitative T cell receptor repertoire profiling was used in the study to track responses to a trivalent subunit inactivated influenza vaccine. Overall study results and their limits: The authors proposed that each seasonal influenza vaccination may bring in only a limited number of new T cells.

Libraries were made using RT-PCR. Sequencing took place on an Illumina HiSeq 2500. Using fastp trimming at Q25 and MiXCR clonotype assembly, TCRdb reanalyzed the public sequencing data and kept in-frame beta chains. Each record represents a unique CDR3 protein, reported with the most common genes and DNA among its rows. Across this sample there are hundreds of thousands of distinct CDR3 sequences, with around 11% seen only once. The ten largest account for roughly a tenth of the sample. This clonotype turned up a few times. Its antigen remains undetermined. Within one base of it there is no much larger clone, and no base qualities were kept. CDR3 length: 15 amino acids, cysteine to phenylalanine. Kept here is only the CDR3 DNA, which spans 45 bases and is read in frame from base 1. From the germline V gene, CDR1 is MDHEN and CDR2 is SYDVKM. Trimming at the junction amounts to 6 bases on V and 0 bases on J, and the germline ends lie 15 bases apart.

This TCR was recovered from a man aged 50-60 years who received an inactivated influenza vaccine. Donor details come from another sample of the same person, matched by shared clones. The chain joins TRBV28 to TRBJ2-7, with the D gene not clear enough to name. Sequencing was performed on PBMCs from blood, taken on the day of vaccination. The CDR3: CASSPYSRSSYEQYF. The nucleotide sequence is TGTGCCAGCAGCCCGTACAGTAGGAGCTCCTACGAGCAGTACTTC.